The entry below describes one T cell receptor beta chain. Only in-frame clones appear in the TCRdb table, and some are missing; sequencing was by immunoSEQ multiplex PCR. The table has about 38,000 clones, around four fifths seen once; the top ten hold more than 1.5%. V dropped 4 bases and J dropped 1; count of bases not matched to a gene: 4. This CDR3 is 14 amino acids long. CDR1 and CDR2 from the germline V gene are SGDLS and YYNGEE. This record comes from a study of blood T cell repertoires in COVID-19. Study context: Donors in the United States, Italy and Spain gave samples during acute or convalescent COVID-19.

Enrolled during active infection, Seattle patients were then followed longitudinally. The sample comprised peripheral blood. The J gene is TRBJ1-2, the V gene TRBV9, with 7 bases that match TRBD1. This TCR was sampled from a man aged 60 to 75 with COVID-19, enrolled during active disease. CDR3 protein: CASSRTGVNYGYTF. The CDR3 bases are TGTGCCAGCAGCCGTACAGGGGTTAACTATGGCTACACCTTC.